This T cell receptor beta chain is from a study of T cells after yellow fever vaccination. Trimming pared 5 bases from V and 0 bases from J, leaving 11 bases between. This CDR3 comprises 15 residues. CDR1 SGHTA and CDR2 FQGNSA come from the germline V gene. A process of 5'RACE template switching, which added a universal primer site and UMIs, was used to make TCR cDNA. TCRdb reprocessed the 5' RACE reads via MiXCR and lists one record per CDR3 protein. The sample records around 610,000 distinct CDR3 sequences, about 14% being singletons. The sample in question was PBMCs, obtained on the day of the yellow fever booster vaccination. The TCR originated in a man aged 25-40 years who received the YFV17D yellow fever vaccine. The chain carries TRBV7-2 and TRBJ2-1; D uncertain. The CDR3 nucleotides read TGTGCCAGCAGCACCAGCCGGAGCTCCTACAATGAGCAGTTCTTC. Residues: CASSTSRSSYNEQFF.